This T cell receptor beta chain was found in a study of CD8 T cells in Susac syndrome (dated 2019 in TCRdb). About the study as a whole: Among the Susac syndrome patients who were sequenced, clinically active disease was present in about six and clinical remission was observed in eight or nine. The study used repertoire sequencing to test whether antigen drove CD8+ T cell activation and differentiation in Susac syndrome. The study compared CD8+ T cell repertoire clonality among approximately twelve healthy donors, about 14 Susac syndrome patients and some 16 multiple sclerosis patients. Susac syndrome patients were therapy-naive, on corticosteroids (some also receiving IVIg), or on IVIg alone at blood withdrawal.

The germline V gene (reference sequence) sets CDR1 to PRHDT and CDR2 to FYEKMQ. The trim is 2 bases for V and 11 bases for J, with a gap of 23 bases between the germline ends. The CDR3 runs 16 amino acids, cysteine and phenylalanine included. Of the read, only the CDR3 DNA is kept; its 48 bases are in frame from base 1. General findings and caveats noted by the study authors: Clonal expansion was seen in Susac syndrome CD8+ repertoires, peaking in CD8+ TEMRA cells and being greater in clinically active patients than in remitting ones. Looking at Susac-specific public clones, the researchers identified some 15 in the total CD8+ repertoire and five in the CD8+ TEMRA repertoire. The number of individuals in the TCR sequencing and HLA analysis was acknowledged as relatively small.

RNA was extracted with the RNeasy kit and about 0.45 to 1 ug was reverse transcribed using random hexamers. TCR beta CDR3 regions were amplified with the immunoSEQ multiplex PCR assay covering 54 Vbeta and 13 Jbeta segments. To correct PCR amplification bias, a synthetic template baseline was used for both primer optimization and computational correction. In the source study's methods: Reads were annotated to V, D and J genes according to IMGT and were analyzed with immunoSEQ Analyzer, with only productive sequences retained. Clonality was calculated as one minus the Shannon entropy normalized by log2 of the number of productive unique sequences. For each patient and control, public and private clones were evaluated among the 100 most prevalent clones. A clone was defined as Susac-specific if it was absent from the healthy and MS cohorts, from some 1,100 published viral clones and from other ImmuneACCESS disease sequences. Clones were called with MiXCR by TCRdb after fastp trimmed the public reads at Q25, and only in-frame beta chains were retained. Every entry covers one CDR3 protein and lists the most common genes and DNA from its rows. These V and J calls originate from TCRdb's pipeline instead of the authors' own analysis. This sample gives more than 70,000 distinct CDR3 sequences in total; roughly 94% of them show up just once. About 0.48% of the sample is held by the ten biggest clonotypes.

Regarding this clonotype: Its antigen remains undetermined. Per-base qualities were not stored, and no clone one base away is much larger.

High-throughput TCR beta sequencing profiled peripheral blood CD8+ and CD4+ T cells from healthy donors, Susac syndrome patients and multiple sclerosis patients. Susac syndrome patients met recently defined diagnostic criteria for definite or probable disease. Bulk CD8+ and CD4+ T cells were purified by magnetic negative isolation, while CD8+ TEMRA cells were enriched using FACS. Blood was drawn into EDTA tubes, processed within 24 hours, and PBMCs were isolated by density gradient centrifugation. PBMCs intended for TCR sequencing were cryopreserved in liquid nitrogen and were subsequently thawed in a 37 degrees C water bath. Purity of sorted or isolated CD4+, CD8+ and CD8+ TEMRA cells was at least 90%.

The sample was CD8+ T cells from PBMCs. The rearrangement combines TRBV13 with TRBJ2-3; TRBD2 is a weak D gene call, 5 bases matching. The receptor was isolated from a human donor with Susac syndrome. The CDR3 region has the sequence CASSLLRTGGEGGQYF. The nucleotides read TGTGCCAGCAGCTTACTGCGGACCGGAGGTGAGGGTGGGCAGTATTTT.